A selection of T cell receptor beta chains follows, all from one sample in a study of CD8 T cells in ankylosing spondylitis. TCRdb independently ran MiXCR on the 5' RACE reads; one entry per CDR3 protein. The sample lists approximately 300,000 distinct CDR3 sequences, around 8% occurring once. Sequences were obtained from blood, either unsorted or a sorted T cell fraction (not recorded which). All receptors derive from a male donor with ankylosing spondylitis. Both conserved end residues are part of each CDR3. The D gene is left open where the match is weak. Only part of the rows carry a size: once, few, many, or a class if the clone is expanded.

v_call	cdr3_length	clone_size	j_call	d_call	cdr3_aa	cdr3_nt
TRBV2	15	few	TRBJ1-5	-	CASSVSQLSNQPQHF	TGTGCCAGCAGTGTGTCTCAGCTCAGTAATCAGCCCCAGCATTTT
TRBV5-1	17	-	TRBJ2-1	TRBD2	CASSLEGTSGPYNEQFF	TGCGCCAGCAGCTTGGAAGGGACTAGCGGACCCTACAATGAGCAGTTCTTC
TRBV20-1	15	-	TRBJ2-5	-	CSARDYGGWGETQYF	TGCAGTGCTAGAGATTATGGAGGTTGGGGAGAGACCCAGTACTTC
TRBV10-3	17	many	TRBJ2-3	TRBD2	CAISGRGGLAGADTQYF	TGTGCCATCAGTGGACGAGGGGGACTAGCGGGAGCAGATACGCAGTATTTT
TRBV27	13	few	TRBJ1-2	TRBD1	CASSLSRQGVFTF	TGTGCCAGCAGTTTATCAAGACAGGGTGTCTTCACCTTC
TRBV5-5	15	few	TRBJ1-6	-	CASSRDTSSNSPLHF	TGTGCCAGCAGCAGGGACACCTCCTCTAATTCACCCCTCCACTTT
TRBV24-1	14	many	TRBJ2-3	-	CATSDVTAPNTQYF	TGTGCCACCAGTGATGTTACGGCCCCCAATACGCAGTATTTT
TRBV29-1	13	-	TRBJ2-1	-	CSVEGAIINEQFF	TGCAGCGTTGAAGGGGCTATCATCAATGAGCAGTTCTTC
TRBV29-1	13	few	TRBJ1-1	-	CSVASGGNTEAFF	TGCAGCGTTGCGTCGGGTGGGAACACTGAAGCTTTCTTT
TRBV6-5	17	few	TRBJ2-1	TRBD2	CASSYSRGTRPTIEQFF	TGTGCCAGCAGTTACTCGAGGGGGACTAGGCCGACAATTGAGCAGTTCTTC
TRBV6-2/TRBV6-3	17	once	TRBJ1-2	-	CASRPTGPSGLRDGYTF	TGTGCCAGCAGACCTACAGGGCCCTCTGGATTAAGGGATGGCTACACCTTC
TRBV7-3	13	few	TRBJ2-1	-	CASSLSGEAEQFF	TGTGCCAGCAGCTTATCGGGAGAGGCTGAGCAGTTCTTC
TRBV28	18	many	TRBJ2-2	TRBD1	CASSFLGGGPFGGGELFF	TGTGCCAGCAGTTTTCTAGGGGGCGGTCCGTTTGGTGGCGGGGAGCTGTTTTTT
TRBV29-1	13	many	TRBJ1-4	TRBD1	CSAEVTGVEKLFF	TGCAGCGCCGAGGTGACAGGGGTAGAAAAACTGTTTTTT
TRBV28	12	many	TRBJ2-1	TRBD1	CASSFLGQELFF	TGTGCCAGCAGTTTCCTAGGACAGGAACTGTTCTTC
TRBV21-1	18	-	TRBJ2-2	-	CASSLPGWERENTGELFF	TGTGCCAGCAGCCTCCCCGGGTGGGAGCGGGAGAACACCGGGGAGCTGTTTTTT
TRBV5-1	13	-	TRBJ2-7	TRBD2	CASLGLVLYEQYF	TGCGCCAGCTTGGGACTAGTATTGTACGAGCAGTACTTC
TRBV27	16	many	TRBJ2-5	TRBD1	CASSSLGQGGRETQYF	TGTGCCAGCAGTTCCTTGGGACAGGGAGGCCGCGAGACCCAGTACTTC
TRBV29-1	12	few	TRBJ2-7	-	CSVEGTTYEQYF	TGCAGCGTTGAAGGGACAACCTACGAGCAGTACTTC
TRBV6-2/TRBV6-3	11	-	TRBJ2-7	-	CATAVGYEQYF	TGTGCCACAGCGGTAGGATACGAGCAGTACTTC
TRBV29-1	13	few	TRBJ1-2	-	CSAARREDYGYTF	TGCAGCGCTGCACGTAGGGAAGACTATGGCTACACCTTC
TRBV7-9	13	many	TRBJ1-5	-	CASSLDPNQPQHF	TGTGCCAGCAGCCTCGACCCGAATCAGCCCCAGCATTTT
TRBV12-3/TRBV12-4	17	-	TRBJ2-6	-	CASSAGRSFSGANVLTF	TGTGCCAGCAGTGCGGGACGGAGTTTTTCCGGGGCCAACGTCCTGACTTTC
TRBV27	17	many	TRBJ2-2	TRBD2	CASSSPSGSRNTGELFF	TGTGCCAGCAGTTCCCCTAGCGGGAGCCGAAACACCGGGGAGCTGTTTTTT
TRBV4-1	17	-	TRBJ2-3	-	CASSPGGLAASTDTQYF	TGCGCCAGCAGCCCAGGGGGGCTAGCGGCTAGCACAGATACGCAGTATTTT
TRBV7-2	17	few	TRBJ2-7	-	CASSLRALTVYPYEQYF	TGTGCCAGCAGCTTAAGGGCTTTAACAGTCTACCCCTACGAGCAGTACTTC
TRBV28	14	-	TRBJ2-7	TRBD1	CASSLRTGGGEQYF	TGTGCCAGCAGTTTGCGGACAGGGGGCGGCGAGCAGTACTTC
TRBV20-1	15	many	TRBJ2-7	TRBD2	CSARNGLAASYEQYF	TGCAGTGCTAGAAATGGACTAGCAGCCAGTTACGAGCAGTACTTC
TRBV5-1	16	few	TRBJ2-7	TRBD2	CASSRGTSGRYYEQYF	TGCGCCAGCAGCCGCGGGACTAGCGGGAGGTATTACGAGCAGTACTTC
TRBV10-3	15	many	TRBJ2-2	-	CAISERQGGTGELFF	TGTGCCATCAGTGAGCGACAGGGAGGCACCGGGGAGCTGTTTTTT
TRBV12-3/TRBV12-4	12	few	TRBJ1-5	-	CATGAVNQPQHF	TGTGCTACCGGGGCGGTTAATCAGCCCCAGCATTTT
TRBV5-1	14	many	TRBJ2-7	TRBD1	CASSPGQGYYEQYF	TGCGCCAGCAGTCCGGGACAGGGTTACTACGAGCAGTACTTC
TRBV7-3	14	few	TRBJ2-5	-	CASSSVGGEETQYF	TGTGCCAGCAGCTCTGTCGGAGGGGAAGAGACCCAGTACTTC
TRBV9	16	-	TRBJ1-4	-	CASSAREGATNEKLFF	TGTGCCAGCAGCGCCCGCGAAGGGGCGACTAATGAAAAACTGTTTTTT
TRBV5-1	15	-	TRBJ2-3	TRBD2	CASSLGLADVDTQYF	TGCGCCAGCAGCCTTGGACTAGCGGATGTGGATACGCAGTATTTT
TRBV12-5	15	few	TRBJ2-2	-	CASGLRGVFTGELFF	TGTGCTAGTGGCCTCAGGGGTGTCTTCACCGGGGAGCTGTTTTTT
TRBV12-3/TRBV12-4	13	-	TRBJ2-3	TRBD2	CASRGAGEDTQYF	TGTGCCAGCAGAGGGGCGGGAGAAGATACGCAGTATTTT
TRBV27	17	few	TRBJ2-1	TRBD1	CASSQQRGTGRIDEQFF	TGTGCCAGCAGTCAACAACGCGGGACAGGGCGGATCGATGAGCAGTTCTTC
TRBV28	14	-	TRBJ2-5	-	CASSRTAVQETQYF	TGTGCCAGCAGCCGGACAGCCGTACAAGAGACCCAGTACTTC
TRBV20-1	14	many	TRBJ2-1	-	CSVEAEDDYNEQFF	TGCAGTGTAGAAGCGGAAGACGATTACAATGAGCAGTTCTTC
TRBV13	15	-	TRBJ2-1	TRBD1	CASSPGGQGVNEQFF	TGTGCCAGCAGCCCCGGCGGACAGGGGGTCAATGAGCAGTTCTTC
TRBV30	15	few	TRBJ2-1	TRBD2	CAWSVASGRGDEQFF	TGTGCCTGGAGTGTCGCCAGCGGGAGGGGGGATGAGCAGTTCTTC
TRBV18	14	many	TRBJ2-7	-	CASSPPDGVYEQYF	TGTGCCAGCTCACCACCGGACGGGGTCTACGAGCAGTACTTC